The 29 T cell receptor beta chains presented below share a single source sample, sequenced in a study of T cells after yellow fever vaccination. TCRdb reanalysed the 5' RACE reads using MiXCR and keeps one entry per CDR3 protein. The table lists fewer than 350,000 distinct CDR3 sequences, roughly 8.7% of them singletons. Sequenced here: PBMCs, sampled on the day of the first yellow fever vaccination. The receptors stem from a young man who received the YFV17D yellow fever vaccine.

This chain joins TRBV5-1 and TRBJ2-1, with D unclear. Germline V CDR1 and CDR2: SGHRS, YFSETQ. The V and J ends lost 0 bases and 4 bases respectively, with 14 bases between them. This CDR3 has 16 amino acids. The CDR3 DNA follows: TGCGCCAGCAGCTTGGCGGGCAGAACTAAATACAATGAGCAGTTCTTC. Translated: CASSLAGRTKYNEQFF.

This clonotype was detected many times. The chain uses TRBV6-1 and TRBJ2-7; D unresolved. Per germline, CDR1 MNHNS and CDR2 SASEGT. Trimming took off 0 bases at V and 4 bases at J, with 7 bases between the two ends. The CDR3 loop spans 13 amino acids. The CDR3 bases are TGTGCCAGCAGTGAAGCGCAGTTTTACGAGCAGTACGTC. This encodes CASSEAQFYEQYV.

This clonotype was seen a handful of times. J is TRBJ1-2 and V is TRBV10-2, with TRBD1 as a possible D gene (5 bases). CDR3 length: 17 residues. Between the trimmed V and J ends, which lost 2 bases and 2 bases, there was a span of 18 bases. CDR1 is WSHSY and CDR2 is SAAADI in the germline V gene. CDR3 DNA sequence: TGCGCCAGCAGTGAGAATTGGGAGGGGCTGGCGAACTATGGCTACACCTTC. Its translation: CASSENWEGLANYGYTF.

This clonotype was detected a few times. The chain combines TRBV6-5 with TRBJ2-2; the D is unclear. CDR3 size: 14 residues. Trimming removed 2 bases from V and 7 bases from J, with 11 bases in between. Germline values: CDR1 MNHEY, CDR2 SVGAGI. The CDR3 protein is CASSYAPSGGELFF. The DNA of the CDR3 is TGTGCCAGCAGTTACGCCCCCTCCGGCGGGGAGCTGTTTTTT.

The chain recombines TRBV13 with TRBJ1-2; D gene ambiguous. CDR1 and CDR2 from the germline V gene are PRHDT and FYEKMQ (reference sequence). The CDR3 has 14 residues. Between the trimmed V and J ends, which lost 3 bases and 8 bases, there was a span of 16 bases. CDR3: CASSFQSREAGYTF. In DNA form, the CDR3 reads TGTGCCAGCAGCTTTCAATCCAGAGAGGCCGGCTACACCTTC.

Regarding this clonotype: A much bigger clone sits one base away, suggesting this may be a read error. The chain employs TRBV12-3 or TRBV12-4 and TRBJ2-2; D is perhaps TRBD1 (6 bases). This CDR3 has 16 residues. The CDR3 DNA sequence: TGTGCCAGCAGTTTAGCAGGACAGATGAACACCGGGCAGCTGTTTTTT. Its protein product is CASSLAGQMNTGQLFF.

This clonotype has more than one count but fewer than ten. The J gene is TRBJ2-1, the V gene TRBV20-1; D unresolved. CDR1 is DFQATT, CDR2 SNEGSKA, per germline (reference sequence). CDR3 length: 13 residues. The V gene lost 3 bases and the J gene lost 1 base, with 7 bases spanning the gap. The CDR3 spells CSASMGSYNEQFF. In nucleotides, the CDR3 is TGCAGTGCTAGCATGGGATCCTACAATGAGCAGTTCTTC.

This chain uses TRBV7-8 with TRBJ1-5, with a weak D call TRBD1 (6 bases). Germline assignment: CDR1 SGHVS and CDR2 FQNEAQ. V lost 0 bases and J 5 bases, leaving 20 bases between the germline ends. CDR3 length equals 18 residues. The CDR3 region has the DNA TGTGCCAGCAGCTTAGCACGGGAGGGATACAGGGCGGATCAGCCCCAGCATTTT. Translating gives CASSLAREGYRADQPQHF.

The table lists this clonotype with many counts. The gene calls are TRBV7-7 and TRBJ2-5; 7 nucleotides align to TRBD1. This CDR3 is built from 15 residues. The germline V gene encodes CDR1 SSHAT and CDR2 FNYEAQ (reference sequence). V lost 2 bases, J lost 1 base, and 4 bases stayed unmatched. The CDR3 DNA reads as TGTGCCAGCAGCTTAAATAGGGGGCCCCAAGAGACCCAGTACTTC. Translation: CASSLNRGPQETQYF.

The sample holds a few counts of this clonotype. The chain uses TRBV20-1 and TRBJ1-5; TRBD1 might be the D (5 bases). V shed 1 base and J shed 0 bases, with 13 bases lying between them. Per germline, CDR1 DFQATT and CDR2 SNEGSKA (reference sequence). The CDR3 has 16 amino acids. The CDR3 DNA is TGCAGTGCTAGAGTGGGGGGGTCGAATAGCAATCAGCCCCAGCATTTT. Translation gives CSARVGGSNSNQPQHF.

There are many counts of this clonotype. The chain carries TRBV4-1 and TRBJ2-7; 8 bases align to TRBD1. The V and J ends lost 3 bases and 3 bases, in that order; junction bases with no gene match: 10. Germline-derived CDR1 and CDR2 are MGHRA and YSYEKL. This CDR3 has 16 residues. The CDR3 DNA follows: TGCGCCAGCAGCCAGGACCGGGACAGGTCCTTCTACGAGCAGTACTTC. Amino acid sequence: CASSQDRDRSFYEQYF.

This clonotype was recorded many times. This chain uses TRBV4-1 with TRBJ2-5, with D possibly matching TRBD2 (5 bases). The CDR3 runs to 14 residues. Germline V gene lookup returns CDR1 MGHRA and CDR2 YSYEKL. V shed 1 base and J shed 5 bases, with 11 bases lying between them. The CDR3: CASSQVRRVETQYF. The CDR3 region has the DNA TGCGCCAGCAGCCAAGTCAGGCGGGTCGAGACCCAGTACTTC.

This clonotype occurred many times. V gene TRBV12-3 or TRBV12-4 combines with J gene TRBJ2-1; 7 nucleotides line up with TRBD1. The CDR3 sequence is 13 residues long. V shed 8 bases, J shed 5 bases, and the junction held 6 bases outside the gene matches. CDR3 sequence: CASSIDRDNEQFF. In DNA form, the CDR3 reads TGTGCCAGCTCCATCGACAGGGACAATGAGCAGTTCTTC.

This clonotype was recorded at least ten times. This chain connects TRBV4-3 to TRBJ2-1; D possibly uses TRBD1 or TRBD2 (6 bases each). V lost 5 bases and J lost 9, with 23 bases in between. Germline V CDR1 and CDR2: LGHNA, YSLEER. This CDR3 spans 16 amino acids. In DNA form, the CDR3 reads TGCGCCAGCAGCTGGAGCCTAGTGACGGGGGCTGGTGAGCAGTTCTTC. It specifies CASSWSLVTGAGEQFF.

This clonotype occurred a few times. This sequence joins TRBV7-3 and TRBJ2-1, with 11 bases identical to TRBD2. From germline, CDR1 is SGHTA and CDR2 FQGTGA. V lost 0 bases to trimming and J lost 6 bases; unmatched junction nucleotides: 7. This CDR3 has 17 amino acids. The CDR3 DNA follows: TGTGCCAGCAGCTTAACGGATCGGCTAGCGGGGGGCAATGAGCAGTTCTTC. It translates to CASSLTDRLAGGNEQFF. The full variable domain, with the rest looked up from reference TRBV7-3 and TRBJ2-1, is GAGVSQTPSNKVTEKGKYVELRCDPISGHTALYWYRQSLGQGPEFLIYFQGTGAADDSGLPNDRFFAVRPEGSVSTLKIQRTERGDSAVYLCASSLTDRLAGGNEQFFGPGTRLTVL.

This clonotype has more than one count but fewer than ten. V gene TRBV18 combines with J gene TRBJ2-5; no definite D call. Trimming removed 4 bases at V and 5 bases at J, with 11 bases between. This CDR3 contains 13 residues. Germline V CDR1 and CDR2: KGHSH, LQKENI. The CDR3 DNA sequence: TGTGCCAGCTCACGCGCCCTCATGGAGACCCAGTACTTC. Amino acids: CASSRALMETQYF.

The chain links TRBV19 to TRBJ2-4, with D possibly TRBD2 on 6 matching bases. The germline gives CDR1 LNHDA, CDR2 SQIVND (reference sequence). The CDR3 is made up of 14 amino acids. V was pared by 4 bases and J by 6 bases, with 13 bases between. CDR3 nucleotides: TGTGCCAGTAGTACCTCCGGGACTCTAAACATTCAGTACTTC. This sequence encodes CASSTSGTLNIQYF.

The V gene is TRBV3-1, the J gene TRBJ2-5; D is uncertain. CDR3 length: 14 residues. Germline V gene data show CDR1 as LGHDT and CDR2 as YNNKEL (reference sequence). V was trimmed by 6 bases and J by 3 bases, leaving 14 bases between them. CDR3 residues: CASSRLEWEETQYF. CDR3 sequence (DNA): TGTGCCAGCAGTCGCCTTGAATGGGAAGAGACCCAGTACTTC.

This clonotype came up a few times. This chain joins TRBV20-1 and TRBJ2-5; D not resolved. V gave up 6 bases and J gave up 1 base, with 9 bases separating them. In germline, CDR1 is DFQATT, CDR2 SNEGSKA (reference sequence). The CDR3 loop spans 12 amino acids. CDR3 bases: TGCAGTGCCTCGGGTGCCCAAGAGACCCAGTACTTC. It yields the protein CSASGAQETQYF.

This clonotype was counted only a few times. The rearrangement joins TRBV14 to TRBJ2-3; 7 bases are a match to TRBD2. The V gene end was trimmed by 3 bases and the J gene end by 2 bases; junction bases not matched to a gene: 5. From germline, CDR1 is SGHDN and CDR2 FVKESK. The CDR3 covers 15 residues. The CDR3 loop reads CASSHRTRSTDTQYF. For the CDR3, the DNA is TGTGCCAGCAGCCACCGGACTAGGTCCACAGATACGCAGTATTTT.

This clonotype has only a few counts. One junction end disagrees with the germline gene, perhaps due to a read error. The V and J genes are TRBV20-1 and TRBJ2-3; no clear D. CDR1 is DFQATT and CDR2 is SNEGSKA in the germline V gene (reference sequence). CDR3 length: 14 residues. CDR3 amino acids: CSARDRTGTDTQYF. The CDR3, as DNA: TGCAGTGCTAGAGACAGGACGGGCACGGATACGCAGTATTTT.

This clonotype was detected only a few times. The CDR3 bases are TGTGCCAGCTCCTCCGGGGGCGGCTACAATGAGCAGTTCTTC. Translation gives CASSSGGGYNEQFF. The rearrangement joins TRBV28 to TRBJ2-1, with D perhaps TRBD1 or TRBD2 (6 bases each). The CDR3 is made up of 14 amino acids. Germline loops: CDR1 MDHEN, CDR2 SYDVKM. Trimming removed 8 bases from V and 3 bases from J, with 14 bases in between.

This clonotype was recorded a few times. This chain uses TRBV27 with TRBJ2-6; 8 nucleotides agree with TRBD1. Germline CDR1 and CDR2: MNHEY and SMNVEV (reference sequence). CDR3 length equals 16 residues. Trimming cost V 8 bases and J 0 bases; bases outside gene matches: 6. CDR3 nucleotides: TGTGCCAGCCGGGGACAGGAAAGCTCTGGGGCCAACGTCCTGACTTTC. The encoded protein is CASRGQESSGANVLTF.

This clonotype was detected many times. This sequence joins TRBV29-1 and TRBJ2-1; no clear D gene. Germline-derived CDR1 and CDR2 are SQVTM and ANQGSEA. V lost 3 bases, J lost 5 bases, and 8 bases lay in between. The CDR3 length is 12 residues. CDR3 coding DNA: TGCAGCGTTGATCCCCTAAACAATGAGCAGTTCTTC. Protein: CSVDPLNNEQFF.

This clonotype showed up just a few times. The rearrangement links TRBV2 to TRBJ1-2, with D perhaps matching TRBD1 (6 bases). Trimming left V 6 bases short and J 6 bases short, with 11 bases between. This CDR3 has 12 amino acids. Germline assignment: CDR1 SNHLY and CDR2 FYNNEI. The CDR3 here is CASRLPGDGYTF. In nucleotides, the CDR3 is TGTGCCAGCAGGTTACCAGGGGATGGCTACACCTTC. Looking up the rest from reference TRBV2 and TRBJ1-2 gives the full variable domain: EPEVTQTPSHQVTQMGQEVILRCVPISNHLYFYWYRQILGQKVEFLVSFYNNEISEKSEIFDDQFSVERPDGSNFTLKIRSTKLEDSAMYFCASRLPGDGYTFGSGTRLTVV.

This chain connects TRBV5-1 to TRBJ2-1; D is undetermined. Germline values: CDR1 SGHRS, CDR2 YFSETQ. CDR3 length: 13 residues. Trimming took off 2 bases at V and 10 bases at J, with 13 bases between the two ends. The CDR3 DNA reads as TGCGCCAGCAGCTTTTCTGTGGGCGCGGAGCAGTTCTTC. It codes for CASSFSVGAEQFF.

This clonotype was seen a handful of times. The J gene is TRBJ2-7, the V gene TRBV23-1; a possible D gene is TRBD2 (5 bases). TRBV23-1 is marked as an open reading frame, function uncertain. V gave up 1 base and J gave up 3 bases, with 10 bases separating them. This CDR3 spans 14 amino acids. The CDR3 protein is CASSQFNEGYEQYF. DNA for the CDR3: TGCGCCAGCAGTCAATTTAACGAGGGCTACGAGCAGTACTTC.

This clonotype was detected a few times. The V and J genes are TRBV6-5 and TRBJ2-6; D unclear. This CDR3 has 19 amino acids. Germline CDR1 reads MNHEY; CDR2 reads SVGAGI. V lost 2 bases and J lost 1, with 18 bases in between. The CDR3 DNA is TGTGCCAGCAGTTACGCCCGACCGACGGAGTTATCTGGGGCCAACGTCCTGACTTTC. Its protein is CASSYARPTELSGANVLTF.

This clonotype was detected a few times. V and J are TRBV11-2 and TRBJ1-5; 7 bases fit TRBD1. CDR3 length equals 18 residues. CDR1 is SGHAT, CDR2 FQNNGV, per germline. V gave up 1 base and J gave up 0 bases; unmatched junction bases: 9. CDR3 sequence: CASSLVSTGVYSNQPQHF. CDR3 in DNA: TGTGCCAGCAGCTTAGTATCCACAGGGGTGTATAGCAATCAGCCCCAGCATTTT.